The clone carrying this T cell receptor beta chain was observed many times. RNA transcripts gave rise to amplified TCR beta CDR3 regions. The HTBI primer set served for first-round RT-PCR of the TCR CDR3. From the multiplex PCR reads, TCRdb called clonotypes with MiXCR, one entry per CDR3 protein. The top ten hold around 60% of the sample, which has about 270,000 distinct CDR3 sequences, over 20% seen once. This specimen belongs to a study of T cells in Graves' hyperthyroidism and ophthalmopathy. The ends were cut back, 4 bases at V and 2 bases at J, with 16 bases in the middle. Germline CDR1 is SGHAT and CDR2 is FQDESV (reference sequence). CDR3 size: 16 residues.

This receptor was obtained from a man aged 25 to 40 with Graves' ophthalmopathy. The specimen sequenced was blood. This rearrangement joins TRBV11-1 to TRBJ2-3; D may be TRBD1 (6 bases). CDR3 protein: CASSYASGVHTDTQYF. The CDR3 coding sequence is TGTGCCAGCAGCTATGCCTCAGGGGTTCACACAGATACGCAGTATTTT.